The rows below give T cell receptor beta chains drawn from one sample of a study of identical twins. MiXCR, applied by TCRdb to the 5' RACE reads, yields one record per CDR3 protein. The sample holds roughly 750,000 distinct CDR3 sequences, about 20% seen once. This same sample was also taken into another study, of T cells expressing NK-cell markers.

Sequences were obtained from PBMCs. The receptors originated from a young woman in good health. Both conserved end residues are part of each CDR3. The D gene is left open where the match is weak. Clone sizes are given selectively: once, few, many, or a class where the clone is expanded.

>TRBJ1-4|-|few|TRBV20-1
CSATNPGHPENEKLFF
TGCAGTGCCACCAACCCAGGACACCCCGAAAATGAAAAACTGTTTTTT
>TRBJ2-1|-|few|TRBV7-2
CASSLHAATSYNEQFF
TGTGCCAGCAGCTTACATGCGGCGACTTCCTACAATGAGCAGTTCTTC
>TRBJ1-2|-|-|TRBV6-5
CASSYSSGEDGYTF
TGTGCCAGCAGTTACTCCTCAGGGGAGGATGGCTACACCTTC
>TRBJ2-7|TRBD1|-|TRBV12-3/TRBV12-4
CASSTGGISHEQYF
TGTGCCAGCAGTACAGGGGGCATATCCCACGAGCAGTACTTC
>TRBJ1-1|-|few|TRBV5-1
CASSSGANTEAFF
TGCGCCAGCAGCTCGGGCGCGAACACTGAAGCTTTCTTT
>TRBJ2-1|-|-|TRBV7-2
CASSLIGGGTLRNEQFF
TGTGCCAGCAGCTTGATCGGCGGTGGTACTCTGCGCAATGAGCAGTTCTTC
>TRBJ1-1|-|few|TRBV7-9
CASSLGRGGRTEAFF
TGTGCCAGCAGCTTAGGGAGGGGGGGACGCACTGAAGCTTTCTTT
>TRBJ1-3|-|few|TRBV6-1
CASNEGSGNTIYF
TGTGCCAGCAATGAGGGATCTGGAAACACCATATATTTT
>TRBJ1-5|-|-|TRBV7-2
CASSLDRSLRPQHF
TGTGCCAGCAGCTTGGACCGGTCCCTGCGGCCCCAGCATTTT
>TRBJ1-2|-|few|TRBV6-5
CASSYDRNARPNGYTF
TGTGCCAGCAGTTACGATCGCAACGCCCGGCCTAATGGCTACACCTTC
>TRBJ2-4|-|many|TRBV20-1
CSARGSQRGGGNIQYF
TGCAGTGCTAGAGGTTCCCAGAGGGGAGGCGGAAACATTCAGTACTTC
>TRBJ2-5|TRBD2|few|TRBV20-1
CSASVGGSREETQYF
TGCAGTGCTAGCGTTGGCGGGAGTAGGGAAGAGACCCAGTACTTC
>TRBJ2-5|-|few|TRBV20-1
CSARVQGGETQYF
TGCAGTGCTAGAGTACAGGGTGGTGAGACCCAGTACTTC
>TRBJ2-1|-|few|TRBV7-7
CASSLSGPNEQFF
TGTGCCAGCAGCTTAAGCGGGCCCAATGAGCAGTTCTTC
>TRBJ2-2|-|few|TRBV7-2
CASSSGRALDPGSCFF
-
>TRBJ1-1|-|many|TRBV29-1
CSAWGEGAFF
TGCAGCGCCTGGGGAGAGGGAGCTTTCTTT
>TRBJ1-2|-|-|TRBV5-5
CASSRNAGERRANYGYTF
TGTGCCAGCAGCAGAAATGCGGGGGAGAGGAGAGCTAACTATGGCTACACCTTC
>TRBJ2-1|-|few|TRBV18
CASSPFQGRHNEQFF
TGTGCCAGCTCACCGTTCCAGGGGCGCCACAATGAGCAGTTCTTC
>TRBJ2-1|-|-|TRBV6-5
CASSYSGGATYNEQLF
TGTGCCAGCAGTTACTCAGGGGGGGCAACCTACAATGAGCAGCTCTTC
>TRBJ2-1|-|-|TRBV20-1
CSASPDSYNEQFF
TGCAGTGCCTCACCAGACAGCTACAATGAGCAGTTCTTC
>TRBJ2-5|TRBD2|-|TRBV7-2
CASSFAGEYETQYF
TGTGCCAGCAGCTTTGCGGGAGAGTATGAGACCCAGTACTTC
>TRBJ2-3|-|many|TRBV6-1
CASSSRVRTDTQYF
TGTGCCAGCAGTAGTAGGGTACGCACAGATACGCAGTATTTT
>TRBJ2-5|-|-|TRBV9
CASSSLQGKETQYF
TGTGCCAGCAGCTCCTTACAGGGAAAAGAGACCCAGTACTTC
>TRBJ2-7|-|-|TRBV20-1
CSAKSPATYEQYF
TGCAGTGCTAAGTCACCTGCGACCTACGAGCAGTACTTC
>TRBJ1-2|-|-|TRBV5-1
CASSLDEGWLDYGYTF
TGCGCCAGCAGCTTGGACGAGGGCTGGTTAGACTATGGCTACACCTTC
>TRBJ2-7|-|many|TRBV6-1
CASSPTGSYEQYF
TGTGCCAGCAGCCCGACGGGCAGCTACGAGCAGTACTTC
>TRBJ1-5|TRBD1|few|TRBV12-3/TRBV12-4
CASTPGDRGNQPQHF
TGTGCCAGCACCCCTGGGGACAGGGGCAATCAGCCCCAGCATTTT
>TRBJ2-1|-|-|TRBV3-1
CASSQGTAPYNEQFF
TGTGCCAGCAGCCAAGGAACTGCGCCCTACAATGAGCAGTTCTTC
>TRBJ1-5|TRBD1|few|TRBV12-3/TRBV12-4
CASTLGQLNQPQHF
TGTGCCAGCACCTTGGGACAGCTCAATCAGCCCCAGCATTTT
>TRBJ2-1|TRBD2|few|TRBV6-1
CASKGLAVGHNEQFF
TGTGCCAGCAAGGGACTAGCGGTAGGTCACAATGAGCAGTTCTTC
>TRBJ1-1|-|-|TRBV12-3/TRBV12-4
CASTVGPSEAFF
TGTGCCAGCACCGTTGGTCCCAGTGAAGCTTTCTTT
>TRBJ2-7|-|few|TRBV5-1
CASRHSYEQYF
TGCGCCAGCCGTCACTCCTACGAGCAGTACTTC
>TRBJ2-5|TRBD2|many|TRBV20-1
CSAERGQETQYF
TGCAGTGCTGAGCGGGGGCAAGAGACCCAGTACTTC
>TRBJ2-1|-|-|TRBV24-1
CATSDPRGPIANEQFF
TGTGCCACCAGTGACCCGCGGGGGCCGATCGCCAATGAGCAGTTCTTC
>TRBJ2-5|TRBD2|-|TRBV6-2/TRBV6-3
CATSGDLAGYQETQYF
TGTGCCACCTCCGGCGATCTAGCGGGGTACCAAGAGACCCAGTACTTC
>TRBJ2-2|-|-|TRBV6-5
CASSYYQGSGELFF
TGTGCCAGCAGTTATTACCAGGGGTCCGGGGAGCTGTTTTTT
>TRBJ2-1|-|-|TRBV18
CASSPTLQLNNEQFF
TGTGCCAGCTCACCAACTCTCCAGCTAAACAATGAGCAGTTCTTC
>TRBJ2-5|-|few|TRBV4-3
CASSQGTVIGETQYF
TGCGCCAGCAGCCAAGGGACAGTCATCGGGGAGACCCAGTACTTC
>TRBJ2-1|TRBD2|few|TRBV24-1
CATGTSGGFEQFF
TGTGCCACTGGGACTAGCGGGGGGTTTGAGCAGTTCTTC
>TRBJ2-7|-|-|TRBV5-5
CASSLSIFQSYEQYF
TGTGCCAGCAGCTTGAGTATTTTTCAGTCCTACGAGCAGTACTTC
>TRBJ2-1|-|-|TRBV20-1
CSARVRGGPYNEQFF
TGCAGTGCTAGAGTCAGGGGGGGGCCCTACAATGAGCAGTTCTTC
>TRBJ1-5|-|once|TRBV3-1
CASSQEWGGHQPQHF
TGTGCCAGCAGCCAAGAATGGGGGGGCCATCAGCCCCAGCATTTT
>TRBJ2-1|TRBD2|few|TRBV4-2
CASSQELAGLYNEQFF
TGTGCCAGCAGCCAAGAACTAGCGGGACTTTACAATGAGCAGTTCTTC
>TRBJ1-3|-|-|TRBV20-1
CSARGSTTGNTIYF
TGCAGTGCTAGAGGGTCAACGACTGGAAACACCATATATTTT
>TRBJ2-3|TRBD2|-|TRBV12-3/TRBV12-4
CASNAGGPRDTQYF
TGTGCCAGCAATGCGGGGGGGCCCAGAGATACGCAGTATTTT
>TRBJ2-5|-|-|TRBV12-3/TRBV12-4
CASSFRGAVETQYF
TGTGCCAGCAGTTTCCGGGGGGCAGTGGAGACCCAGTACTTC
>TRBJ2-1|TRBD2|-|TRBV20-1
CSAGAGGRAGNEQFF
TGCAGTGCTGGCGCTGGCGGGAGGGCCGGTAATGAGCAGTTCTTC
>TRBJ1-1|-|-|TRBV20-1
CSARDPSGRTNTEAFF
TGCAGTGCTAGAGATCCCTCGGGGCGGACGAACACTGAAGCTTTCTTT
>TRBJ2-4|-|few|TRBV29-1
CSVEVVSTGLTHIQYF
TGCAGCGTTGAAGTGGTTTCAACAGGGTTAACGCACATTCAGTACTTC
>TRBJ2-5|TRBD2|-|TRBV7-2
CASSRGLVPETQYF
TGTGCCAGCAGCCGCGGACTAGTCCCAGAGACCCAGTACTTC